This TCR beta chain was recovered during a study of blood T cell repertoires in COVID-19. Whole-study context: Both acute and convalescent COVID-19 samples were obtained from the United States, Italy and Spain. T cells, B-cell-depleted T cells, or PBMCs provided the cDNA or gDNA that served as material.

The CDR3 runs to 13 residues. V was clipped by 8 bases and J by 8 bases; unmatched bases: 7. CDR1 is MDHEN, CDR2 SYDVKM, per germline. Authors' analysis steps: Amplified reference gene primers provided the basis for estimating nucleated cell counts. Here immunoSEQ multiplex PCR was the method, and the copy in TCRdb shows in-frame clones only, minus some. That table gives V, J and clone size, and the DNA gave D and trimming. The sample contains approximately 170,000 clones, about 88% of which appear only once. Sample: peripheral blood. This receptor was identified in a young man with acute or convalescent COVID-19. The gene calls are TRBV28 and TRBJ1-4; TRBD1 aligns across 8 bases. The CDR3, as DNA: TGTGCCAGCGTCACAGGGGGGGAAGAAAAACTGTTTTTT. Its translation is CASVTGGEEKLFF.